Listed here are 9 T cell receptor beta chains from one sample, sequenced in a study of blood T cell repertoires in COVID-19. Assay: immunoSEQ multiplex PCR; the TCRdb copy retains only in-frame clones and omits some. Of over 450,000 clones in the sample, 85% to 90% are singletons; the top ten hold roughly 7.3%. The sample taken for sequencing was peripheral blood. The receptor source for this set is a woman between 45 and 60 years old with COVID-19, enrolled during active disease.

The CDR3 protein is CASTQTVTGNTEAFF. In DNA, the CDR3 is TGTGCCAGCACTCAGACGGTTACAGGGAACACTGAAGCTTTCTTT. The chain has TRBV3-1 (or the pseudogene TRBV3-2) and TRBJ1-1; D may be TRBD1 (5 bases). The germline gives CDR1 LGHDT, CDR2 YNNKEL (reference sequence). Trimming shortened V by 7 bases and J by 1 base, and 16 bases separated the two germline ends. This CDR3 has 15 amino acids.

The V and J genes are TRBV7-2 and TRBJ2-7, with unresolved D. This CDR3 region has 12 residues. V was shortened by 1 base and J by 6 bases, with 7 bases between the two germline ends. In germline, CDR1 is SGHTA, CDR2 FQGNSA. CDR3 DNA sequence: TGTGCCAGCAGCTTAGACGATAGCGAGCAGTACTTC. Its translation: CASSLDDSEQYF.

This chain joins TRBV30 and TRBJ1-1; D perhaps matches TRBD1 (5 bases). V shed 2 bases and J shed 7 bases, with 14 bases lying between them. Germline values: CDR1 GTSNPN, CDR2 SVGIG (reference sequence). The CDR3 sequence is 13 residues long. The DNA of the CDR3 is TGTGCCTGGAGTACCGACAGTTTCAGTGAAGCTTTCTTT. It yields the protein CAWSTDSFSEAFF.

The chain combines TRBV2 with TRBJ2-1, with TRBD2 matching 7 bases. The J segment lost 5 bases and the V segment lost 6 bases, leaving 10 bases of the junction unmatched. Germline CDR1 is SNHLY and CDR2 is FYNNEI. This CDR3 is 15 amino acids long. The CDR3 DNA reads as TGTGCCAGCAGCGGGACGGGAGGCACCGACAATGAGCAGTTCTTC. Translation gives CASSGTGGTDNEQFF.

The J gene is TRBJ2-1, the V gene TRBV28, with D possibly matching TRBD1 (6 bases). CDR3 length equals 14 residues. Germline-derived CDR1 and CDR2 are MDHEN and SYDVKM. With 3 bases removed from V and 4 bases from J, the gap between germline ends came to 10 bases. The CDR3 DNA sequence: TGTGCCAGCAGTTTTCCTGGACAGTACAATGAGCAGTTCTTC. Its translation: CASSFPGQYNEQFF.

The rearrangement uses TRBV2 and TRBJ1-5; TRBD1 aligns across 11 bases. Germline CDR1 reads SNHLY; CDR2 reads FYNNEI. The junction had 13 bases not matched to a gene; V was cut back by 6 bases and J by 6 bases. The CDR3 totals 17 residues. This CDR3 reads CASRDPLDRGHGQPQHF. The CDR3 DNA is TGTGCCAGCAGGGATCCCCTGGACAGGGGGCATGGTCAGCCCCAGCATTTT. Looking up the rest from reference TRBV2 and TRBJ1-5 gives the full variable domain: EPEVTQTPSHQVTQMGQEVILRCVPISNHLYFYWYRQILGQKVEFLVSFYNNEISEKSEIFDDQFSVERPDGSNFTLKIRSTKLEDSAMYFCASRDPLDRGHGQPQHFGDGTRLSIL.

For this clone: Additional DNA sequences in this sample encode the identical CDR3. This chain connects TRBV4-1 to TRBJ2-7, with 10 bases aligning to TRBD1. V gave up 3 bases and J gave up 3 bases; unmatched junction bases: 2. CDR3 length: 14 amino acids. The germline V gene has CDR1 MGHRA and CDR2 YSYEKL. The CDR3: CASSQRTGGYEQYF. In DNA, the CDR3 is TGCGCCAGCAGCCAGAGGACAGGGGGCTACGAGCAGTACTTC.

In the case of this clone: Other nucleotide sequences from this sample produce the same CDR3. This sequence joins TRBV5-1 and TRBJ1-1; no clear D. This CDR3 is 14 amino acids long. Between the trimmed V and J ends, which lost 0 bases and 0 bases, there was a span of 6 bases. Per germline, CDR1 SGHRS and CDR2 YFSETQ. CDR3 sequence reads: CASSLGPLNTEAFF. The DNA for the CDR3 is TGCGCCAGCAGCTTGGGGCCCCTGAACACTGAAGCTTTCTTT.

The rearrangement joins TRBV28 to TRBJ1-5, with D uncertain. The V and J ends lost 5 bases and 5 bases respectively, with 4 bases between them. This CDR3 spans 11 amino acids. Germline CDR1 MDHEN, CDR2 SYDVKM. The CDR3: CASSRDQPQHF. The CDR3 DNA is TGTGCCAGCAGTAGAGATCAGCCCCAGCATTTT.